These 28 T cell receptor beta chains were all obtained from the same sample, sequenced in a study of blood T cell repertoires in COVID-19. Using immunoSEQ multiplex PCR, the repertoire was profiled, and TCRdb retains in-frame clones only, with some absent. Among about 43,000 clones listed, about nine tenths were seen once. The sequenced sample was peripheral blood. All receptors come from a human donor in a cohort sampled during active COVID-19.

J is TRBJ2-1 and V is TRBV7-9, with TRBD1 matching 12 bases. J lost 15 bases, V lost 0 bases, and 6 bases had no gene match. Germline CDR1 and CDR2: SEHNR and FQNEAQ (reference sequence). CDR3 size: 14 residues. The chain's CDR3 is CASSLAGQGASTFF. CDR3 nucleotide sequence: TGTGCCAGCAGCTTAGCGGGACAGGGGGCCTCTACGTTCTTC.

V gene TRBV9 combines with J gene TRBJ2-3, with TRBD2 identical over 9 bases. V lost 2 bases, J lost 4 bases, and 11 bases stayed unmatched. This CDR3 contains 17 residues. The V gene's germline CDR1 is SGDLS and CDR2 YYNGEE. The CDR3 DNA is TGTGCCAGCAGCGTCCATAGCGGGAGTAGCGCGGCAGATACGCAGTATTTT. Its translation: CASSVHSGSSAADTQYF.

The V call is TRBV2, the J call TRBJ2-7; 9 positions match TRBD2. The germline CDR1 and CDR2 sequences are SNHLY and FYNNEI. The CDR3 runs 19 residues. Trimming removed 7 bases from V and 0 bases from J; junction bases left unmatched: 19. CDR3 sequence: CASTGYRASGTKSSYEQYF. The CDR3 bases are TGTGCCAGCACAGGGTATAGGGCTAGCGGGACCAAAAGCTCCTACGAGCAGTACTTC.

This sequence joins TRBV6-6 and TRBJ1-2, with D possibly TRBD1 on 5 matching bases. The CDR3 sequence is 11 residues long. The V end was cut by 10 bases, the J end by 8 bases, with 14 bases between. Germline lookup yields CDR1 MNHNY and CDR2 SVGAGI (reference sequence). CDR3 protein: CATRPGDGYTF. DNA for the CDR3: TGTGCCACCAGGCCGGGGGACGGCTACACCTTC.

The chain combines TRBV27 with TRBJ2-5; TRBD1 might be the D (6 bases). This CDR3 is built from 14 residues. Looked up from germline, CDR1 is MNHEY and CDR2 is SMNVEV (reference sequence). V was shortened by 8 bases and J by 5 bases, with 18 bases between the two germline ends. The CDR3 region is CASGFLGARETQYF. DNA for the CDR3: TGTGCCAGCGGGTTTTTGGGGGCAAGGGAGACCCAGTACTTC.

The rearrangement joins TRBV4-3 to TRBJ2-2; 13 bases are shared with TRBD2. The CDR3 loop spans 19 amino acids. Trimming removed 1 base from V and 7 bases from J; junction bases left unmatched: 12. CDR1 and CDR2 from the germline V gene are LGHNA and YSLEER. In DNA, the CDR3 is TGCGCCAGCAGCCAAGGGTTGAGGACTAGCGGGAGTTTCGGCGGGGAGCTGTTTTTT. Translation gives CASSQGLRTSGSFGGELFF.

This chain uses TRBV11-2 with TRBJ2-5; 13 bases agree with TRBD2. V trimming: 1 base; J trimming: 4 bases; junction bases outside the gene matches: 6. Looked up from germline, CDR1 is SGHAT and CDR2 is FQNNGV. The CDR3 is 17 amino acids. In DNA, the CDR3 is TGTGCCAGCAGCTTAGGGACTAGCGGGAGCGTGGGAGAGACCCAGTACTTC. Translation: CASSLGTSGSVGETQYF.

This clone showed up just once. The rearrangement links TRBV28 to TRBJ2-7; 8 bases align to TRBD2. V gave up 5 bases and J gave up 0 bases; unmatched junction bases: 6. The germline gives CDR1 MDHEN, CDR2 SYDVKM. The CDR3 extends over 15 amino acids. The CDR3 sequence: CASSVSGTFSYEQYF. The CDR3 bases are TGTGCCAGCAGTGTTAGCGGGACCTTCTCCTACGAGCAGTACTTC.

The gene calls are TRBV19 and TRBJ1-4; the D gene is possibly TRBD1 (6 bases). This CDR3 has 15 amino acids. Trimming pared 7 bases from V and 0 bases from J, leaving 12 bases between. Germline CDR1 LNHDA, CDR2 SQIVND (reference sequence). The CDR3 bases are TGTGCCAGTAACACCGGGACAACAACTAATGAAAAACTGTTTTTT. Protein sequence: CASNTGTTTNEKLFF.

The chain recombines TRBV9 with TRBJ1-6; perhaps TRBD1 as D (6 bases). The CDR3 length is 15 residues. Trimming removed 0 bases from V and 7 bases from J, with 11 bases in between. Germline V gene data show CDR1 as SGDLS and CDR2 as YYNGEE. Written as DNA, the CDR3 is TGTGCCAGCAGCGTAGAGGGGACACCCAATTCACCCCTCCACTTT. Translated: CASSVEGTPNSPLHF. Full variable domain (rest looked up from reference TRBV9 and TRBJ1-6): DSGVTQTPKHLITATGQRVTLRCSPRSGDLSVYWYQQSLDQGLQFLIQYYNGEERAKGNILERFSAQQFPDLHSELNLSSLELGDSALYFCASSVEGTPNSPLHFGNGTRLTVT.

This clone was seen once. The chain combines TRBV10-3 with TRBJ2-1; the D gene is possibly TRBD1 (6 bases). There are 16 residues in the CDR3. Germline CDR1 ENHRY, CDR2 SYGVKD. V was trimmed by 6 bases and J by 1 base, leaving 16 bases between them. CDR3 loop: CAIRQGSTPSYNEQFF. The CDR3, as DNA: TGTGCCATCAGACAGGGCAGCACTCCTTCCTACAATGAGCAGTTCTTC.

This clone appeared a few times. The genes are TRBV2 and TRBJ2-7, with D perhaps TRBD1 (5 bases). CDR3 length equals 15 residues. Between the trimmed V and J ends, which lost 4 bases and 3 bases, there was a span of 16 bases. CDR1 is SNHLY and CDR2 is FYNNEI in the germline V gene. The CDR3 reads CASSGQQVGYYEQYF. The CDR3 region has the DNA TGTGCCAGCAGTGGTCAACAGGTTGGATACTACGAGCAGTACTTC. The variable domain in full, completed from reference TRBV2 and TRBJ2-7, reads EPEVTQTPSHQVTQMGQEVILRCVPISNHLYFYWYRQILGQKVEFLVSFYNNEISEKSEIFDDQFSVERPDGSNFTLKIRSTKLEDSAMYFCASSGQQVGYYEQYFGPGTRLTVT.

The rearrangement links TRBV7-2 to TRBJ2-7; D might be TRBD2 (6 bases). Trimming shortened V by 2 bases and J by 7 bases, and 12 bases separated the two germline ends. This CDR3 region has 13 residues. Per the germline V gene, CDR1 is SGHTA and CDR2 is FQGNSA. CDR3: CASSLSTRGEQYF. Here the CDR3 DNA reads TGTGCCAGCAGCTTATCCACCCGGGGGGAGCAGTACTTC.

This chain connects TRBV5-6 to TRBJ2-5; 7 bases fit TRBD1. Trimming cost V 3 bases and J 7 bases; bases outside gene matches: 9. Germline CDR1 reads SGHDT; CDR2 reads YYEEEE. The CDR3 runs to 14 residues. Here the CDR3 DNA reads TGTGCCAGCAGCTCCCCGAGGGGGCCGTTGACCCAGTACTTC. It yields the protein CASSSPRGPLTQYF. Full variable domain (outside the CDR3, taken from reference TRBV5-6 and TRBJ2-5): DAGVTQSPTHLIKTRGQQVTLRCSPKSGHDTVSWYQQALGQGPQFIFQYYEEEERQRGNFPDRFSGHQFPNYSSELNVNALLLGDSALYLCASSSPRGPLTQYFGPGTRLLVL.

CDR3 in amino acids: CSVGQGGGGELFF. The CDR3 DNA is TGCAGCGTTGGACAGGGGGGTGGCGGGGAGCTGTTTTTT. The J gene is TRBJ2-2, the V gene TRBV29-1; TRBD1 aligns across 9 bases. The length of the CDR3 is 13 residues. Per the germline V gene, CDR1 is SQVTM and CDR2 is ANQGSEA. The V gene end was trimmed by 4 bases and the J gene end by 7 bases; junction bases not matched to a gene: 4.

The V call is TRBV30, the J call TRBJ1-2, with a weak D call TRBD1 (5 bases). Germline assignment: CDR1 GTSNPN and CDR2 SVGIG (reference sequence). The CDR3 runs 11 residues. V dropped 5 bases and J dropped 9 bases, with 13 bases sitting between them. CDR3 in DNA: TGTGCCTGGGTGACAGCAAATAGCTACACCTTC. Protein product: CAWVTANSYTF.

The chain couples TRBV7-8 to TRBJ1-5, with D perhaps matching TRBD1 (5 bases). CDR1 is SGHVS and CDR2 is FQNEAQ in the germline V gene. The length of the CDR3 is 14 residues. Trimming took 1 base from V and 2 from J, leaving 6 bases between them. CDR3 nucleotides: TGTGCCAGCAGCTTAGAACAGGGCAATCAGCCCCAGCATTTT. Translating it yields CASSLEQGNQPQHF.

The chain recombines TRBV7-9 with TRBJ2-7; TRBD2 might be the D (7 bases). In germline, CDR1 is SEHNR, CDR2 FQNEAQ (reference sequence). CDR3 length: 14 amino acids. The germline V and J ends were trimmed by 5 bases and 5 bases, with 16 bases remaining between them. The CDR3 DNA is TGTGCCAGCAGCGCCTTCGGGGGGCGGAACGAGCAGTACTTC. This sequence encodes CASSAFGGRNEQYF.

This chain uses TRBV27 with TRBJ2-7; TRBD2 matches 12 bases. This CDR3 contains 14 residues. Germline V lookup: CDR1 MNHEY, CDR2 SMNVEV (reference sequence). After removal of 5 bases from V and 2 bases from J, the junction contained 1 base not matched to a gene. CDR3: CASSRLAGAYEQYF. CDR3 nucleotides: TGTGCCAGCAGTCGACTAGCGGGAGCCTACGAGCAGTACTTC.

The chain uses TRBV6-6 and TRBJ2-7, with D perhaps TRBD2 (6 bases). CDR3 length equals 14 residues. The V and J ends lost 6 bases and 0 bases respectively, with 12 bases between them. Germline CDR1 is MNHNY and CDR2 is SVGAGI (reference sequence). CDR3 sequence: CASSSRRDSYEQYF. The CDR3 region has the DNA TGTGCCAGCAGCTCGAGGCGGGACTCCTACGAGCAGTACTTC.

This chain uses TRBV10-3 with TRBJ1-1; 9 bases match TRBD1. J was trimmed by 1 base and V by 4 bases; bases with no gene match: 4. The CDR3 spans 15 residues. Per germline, CDR1 ENHRY and CDR2 SYGVKD. CDR3 amino acids: CAISGDRASNTEAFF. CDR3 DNA sequence: TGTGCCATCAGTGGGGACAGGGCATCGAACACTGAAGCTTTCTTT.

The rearrangement joins TRBV25-1 to TRBJ1-2; 9 bases align to TRBD1. Germline values: CDR1 MGHDK, CDR2 SYGVNS. CDR3 length: 14 amino acids. With V trimmed by 6 bases and J by 8 bases, 10 bases remained unmatched. CDR3 nucleotide sequence: TGTGCCAGCAGACCGGGACAGGGTGTAGGAGGCTACACCTTC. Amino acids: CASRPGQGVGGYTF.

The chain employs TRBV9 and TRBJ2-7; D possibly corresponds to TRBD2 (5 bases). CDR1 is SGDLS and CDR2 is YYNGEE in the germline V gene. The length of the CDR3 is 17 residues. The V and J ends lost 1 base and 7 bases respectively, with 24 bases between them. The CDR3 sequence: CASSVTSFAAAVGEQYF. The DNA of the CDR3 is TGTGCCAGCAGCGTAACCTCATTTGCAGCGGCGGTCGGGGAGCAGTACTTC.

The CDR3 nucleotides read TGTGCCAGCAGTTACCCCGGACAGGGGGGCTACGAGCAGTACTTC. The encoded protein is CASSYPGQGGYEQYF. The chain has TRBV6-5 and TRBJ2-7; 10 bases match TRBD1. The germline gives CDR1 MNHEY, CDR2 SVGAGI. This CDR3 region has 15 residues. The V segment lost 2 bases and the J segment 3 bases; nucleotides outside the gene matches: 4.

The chain carries TRBV5-1 and TRBJ2-1; D is unresolved. This CDR3 contains 13 residues. From germline, CDR1 is SGHRS and CDR2 YFSETQ. V was trimmed by 3 bases and J by 11 bases, leaving 15 bases between them. The CDR3 sequence: CASSSVDFLKQFF. The CDR3 DNA reads as TGCGCCAGCAGCTCGGTAGATTTCTTAAAGCAGTTCTTC.

The chain couples TRBV10-3 to TRBJ2-3; perhaps TRBD1 as D (5 bases). CDR1 and CDR2 from the germline V gene are ENHRY and SYGVKD. Trimming took 0 bases from V and 5 from J, leaving 9 bases between them. This CDR3 comprises 14 residues. CDR3 bases: TGTGCCATCAGTGAGTCGGGGCAGGAAGATACGCAGTATTTT. Translated: CAISESGQEDTQYF.

This clone has only one observation. The CDR3, as DNA: TGTGCCAGCAGCCGGGGGGGCGTCGCGTACAATGAGCAGTTCTTC. It encodes CASSRGGVAYNEQFF. The chain employs TRBV11-2 and TRBJ2-1, with 8 bases that match TRBD2. The germline V gene encodes CDR1 SGHAT and CDR2 FQNNGV. Unmatched junction bases numbered 7, after V lost 5 bases and J lost 4 bases. The CDR3 loop spans 15 amino acids.

The rearrangement uses TRBV25-1 and TRBJ2-5; tentative D call: TRBD2 (5 bases). CDR3 length: 13 residues. Trimming removed 7 bases at V and 4 bases at J, with 13 bases between. Germline assignment: CDR1 MGHDK and CDR2 SYGVNS. CDR3 sequence reads: CASKRVMGETQYF. The CDR3 DNA follows: TGTGCCAGCAAGAGGGTCATGGGAGAGACCCAGTACTTC.